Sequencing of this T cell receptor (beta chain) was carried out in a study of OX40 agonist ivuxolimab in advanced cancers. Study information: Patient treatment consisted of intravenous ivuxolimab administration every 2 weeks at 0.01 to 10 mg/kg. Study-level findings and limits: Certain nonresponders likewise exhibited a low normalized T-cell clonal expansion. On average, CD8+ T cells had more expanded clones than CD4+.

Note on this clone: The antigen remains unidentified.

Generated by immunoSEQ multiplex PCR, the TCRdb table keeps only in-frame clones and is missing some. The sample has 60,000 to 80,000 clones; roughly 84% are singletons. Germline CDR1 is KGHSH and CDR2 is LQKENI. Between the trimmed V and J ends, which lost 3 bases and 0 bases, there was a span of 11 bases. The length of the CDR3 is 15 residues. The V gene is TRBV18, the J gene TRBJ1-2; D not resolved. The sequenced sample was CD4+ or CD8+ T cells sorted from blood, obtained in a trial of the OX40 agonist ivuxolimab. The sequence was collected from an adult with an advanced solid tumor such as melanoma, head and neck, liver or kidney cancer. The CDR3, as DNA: TGTGCCAGCTCACCTGAAGCCAGTTCTAACTATGGCTACACCTTC. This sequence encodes CASSPEASSNYGYTF.